This T cell receptor beta chain is drawn from a study of beta chain features in type 1 diabetes (dated by TCRdb to the late 2010s). For the study in its entirety: Mean age, gender distribution, total cell number and subset yield were not different between patients and healthy donors. A total of roughly 100 million sorted cells were examined across all samples, and the number of cells per subset was strongly correlated with RNA yield. The study compared the TCRB repertoires of sorted circulating CD4+ T cell subsets in recently diagnosed type 1 diabetes patients with those in matched healthy donors. Regulatory and stem cell-like memory subsets were isolated from only 8 patients and roughly 8 healthy donors, whereas naive and central memory subsets came from all 30 or so donors. On the study overall, not on this receptor specifically: Sequencing cDNA rather than genomic DNA could over-represent highly expressing activated cells, although activation and CD3 levels did not differ between groups. Shorter templates might have been favored by PCR, but patient and control samples were amplified and corrected together, so both groups would have been affected equally by any skew. In all four CD4+ subsets, TCRB CDR3 length was moderately but significantly shorter in type 1 diabetes patients. HLA sub-analyses involved small numbers of individuals, so any influence of HLA type on TCRB rearrangement remained unresolved. The naive, central memory and regulatory TCRB repertoires appeared to resemble one another more closely among patients than among healthy donors. Fewer insertions and more nucleotide deletions at VDJ recombination sites were observed in patients with type 1 diabetes, implying thymic rearrangement abnormalities.

The entire amount of isolated RNA was reverse transcribed using the High Capacity cDNA Reverse Transcription Kit, so the sequenced TCRB transcripts were expressed ones. Deep immunoSEQ sequencing was applied to naive, central memory and regulatory T cell samples, giving an average of around 3.8 million total reads per sample. After sorted cells were lysed in RLT buffer, RNA was extracted with DNase-treated RNeasy Micro or Mini kits, with the choice depending on cell number. Each cell subset was processed on its own to prevent cross-contamination, while patient and healthy donor samples were processed together. TCRB sequences were amplified from cDNA with the immunoSEQ multiplex PCR, producing 87-bp fragments spanning the CDR3 region. Sequencing of the amplicons was done on the Illumina HiSeq platform. Per the authors' processing: Synthetic template baselines were used to correct PCR bias computationally, reads within Hamming distance 2 were collapsed, and singletons that could not be merged were discarded. Reads were aligned against IMGT to assign V, D and J genes, CDR3 length and insertions or deletions at six rearrangement sites. Within each subset, clonotype counts were normalized to sorted cell number, and only after that were true diversity and Gini coefficients computed with the tcR R package. The overlap coefficient, calculated on TCRB nucleotide sequences, was used to quantify repertoire sharing. Out-of-frame TCRB sequences from naive cells were analyzed as a proxy for the pre-selection repertoire. TCRdb mirrors the immuneACCESS table, restricted to in-frame sequences. Some clones are absent from its copies; in checked studies, under half trace to an unresolved V gene, and the reason for the others is unknown. V, J and clone size are taken as reported in that table, and D and trimming were inferred from the DNA itself. The sample data list a few hundred thousand clones, and around 13% of these were observed just once. The ten largest clonotypes hold roughly 0.038% of the sample.

From each donor, a single peripheral blood sample of roughly 0.11 L on average was drawn into heparinised tubes. A BD FACSAria II was used to sort naive, central memory, regulatory and stem cell-like memory CD4+ T cells with a panel that included CD45RO, CCR7, CD25, CD127, CD95 and CD27. Purity was above 98% for every sorted population. PBMCs were separated immediately by Lymphoprep density gradient centrifugation and were stained directly, without being cultured. To minimize batch effects, samples were stained and sorted in pairs, one healthy donor with one patient per experiment. The germline V gene provides CDR1 SGHAT and CDR2 FQNNGV. Cut back by 1 base and 7 bases, the V and J ends lie 11 bases apart. Its CDR3 holds 15 amino acids, cysteine through phenylalanine. This entry keeps only the CDR3 DNA: 45 bases, framed from base 1. In regard to this clone: Its binding antigen is unknown. No qualities accompany the bases; no much larger clone lies one base away.

This chain joins TRBV11-2 to TRBJ1-6; perhaps TRBD1 is the D gene, with 6 bases matching. This sequence originates from a man under 40 in good health. What was sequenced was naive CD4+ T cells from blood. The label giving this sample's cell subset or site can be read as: true naive CD4+ T cells. The CDR3 corresponds to CASSLAHRVNSPLHF. The nucleotide sequence is given as TGTGCCAGCAGCTTAGCCCACAGGGTAAATTCACCCCTCCACTTT.